A single sample gave rise to the 27 T cell receptor beta chains below, sequenced in a study of T cell responses to AZD1222 COVID-19 vaccine. Clones were sequenced by immunoSEQ multiplex PCR, and TCRdb holds only the in-frame ones, with some missing. Of approximately 200,000 clones in the sample, 70% to 90% are singletons; the top ten hold 7.5% to 9.5%. Here the sequenced sample was peripheral blood, taken on day 0 of AZD1222 vaccination. These receptors were obtained from an adult in good health.

The chain combines TRBV27 with TRBJ2-1, with D uncertain. V dropped 4 bases and J dropped 3 bases, with 10 bases sitting between them. The CDR3 length is 14 residues. The V gene's germline CDR1 is MNHEY and CDR2 SMNVEV (reference sequence). CDR3 amino acids: CASSSGFFYNEQFF. The CDR3 DNA sequence: TGTGCCAGCAGTTCTGGGTTCTTCTACAATGAGCAGTTCTTC.

V is TRBV4-2 and J is TRBJ1-1, with a tentative D call TRBD1 (5 bases). This CDR3 spans 17 amino acids. CDR1 is LGHNA and CDR2 is YNFKEQ in the germline V gene. With 0 bases removed from V and 3 bases from J, the gap between germline ends came to 17 bases. This chain's CDR3 is CASSQDARGWSDTEAFF. CDR3 nucleotides: TGTGCCAGCAGCCAAGATGCTCGGGGGTGGTCGGACACTGAAGCTTTCTTT.

The genes are TRBV28 and TRBJ1-2; D is unresolved. Germline values: CDR1 MDHEN, CDR2 SYDVKM. Trimming left V 1 base short and J 1 base short, with 10 bases between. This CDR3 is built from 15 residues. The CDR3 loop reads CASSLSGVNNYGYTF. CDR3 DNA: TGTGCCAGCAGTTTATCCGGGGTTAATAACTATGGCTACACCTTC.

The V call is TRBV20-1, the J call TRBJ2-7; TRBD1 might be the D (5 bases). Germline CDR1 is DFQATT and CDR2 is SNEGSKA (reference sequence). The ends were cut back, 3 bases at V and 1 base at J, with 10 bases in the middle. CDR3 length: 13 amino acids. In nucleotides, the CDR3 is TGCAGTGCTAGTAAGGACACGTCCTACGAGCAGTACTTC. Its translation: CSASKDTSYEQYF.

The V gene is TRBV4-1, the J gene TRBJ2-7; 11 bases fit TRBD2. The CDR3 is made up of 18 amino acids. The V segment lost 0 bases and the J segment 4 bases; nucleotides outside the gene matches: 11. CDR1 is MGHRA, CDR2 YSYEKL, per germline. The CDR3 reads CASSQDPRSGGASYEQYF. In DNA, the CDR3 is TGCGCCAGCAGCCAAGATCCGCGTAGCGGGGGGGCTTCTTACGAGCAGTACTTC.

The V call is TRBV5-8, the J call TRBJ2-3; 12 bases match TRBD2. CDR1 SGHTS and CDR2 YDEGEE come from the germline V gene. The CDR3 runs to 17 residues. V was pared by 7 bases and J by 6 bases, with 15 bases of the junction left unmatched. The CDR3 DNA is TGTGCCAGCGACTACTCGGCGACTAGCGGGGGCTCGGATACGCAGTATTTT. Protein product: CASDYSATSGGSDTQYF.

The gene calls are TRBV7-3 and TRBJ2-1, with TRBD2 matching over 11 bases. This CDR3 is 16 amino acids long. Germline CDR1 and CDR2: SGHTA and FQGTGA. Trimming removed 2 bases from V and 6 bases from J; junction bases left unmatched: 6. The CDR3: CASSLHSSGGSNEQFF. CDR3 bases: TGTGCCAGCAGCTTACATTCTAGCGGGGGGTCCAATGAGCAGTTCTTC. Using reference TRBV7-3 and TRBJ2-1 for the parts outside the CDR3, the full variable domain is GAGVSQTPSNKVTEKGKYVELRCDPISGHTALYWYRQSLGQGPEFLIYFQGTGAADDSGLPNDRFFAVRPEGSVSTLKIQRTERGDSAVYLCASSLHSSGGSNEQFFGPGTRLTVL.

The gene calls are TRBV7-8 and TRBJ1-2, with 7 positions matching TRBD1. The CDR3 covers 13 residues. V dropped 5 bases and J dropped 8; count of bases not matched to a gene: 8. Germline assignment: CDR1 SGHVS and CDR2 FQNEAQ. The CDR3 DNA reads as TGTGCCAGCAGCGGAGACAGGGCAGGCGGCTACACCTTC. It is translated as CASSGDRAGGYTF.

The rearrangement joins TRBV10-3 to TRBJ1-2, with D unresolved. Germline V gene data show CDR1 as ENHRY and CDR2 as SYGVKD. The germline V and J ends were trimmed by 2 bases and 8 bases, with 15 bases remaining between them. This CDR3 contains 14 residues. The CDR3 loop reads CAISEPWDRRGYTF. The CDR3 DNA is TGTGCCATCAGTGAGCCCTGGGATAGAAGAGGCTACACCTTC.

This chain connects TRBV29-1 to TRBJ2-7; D is unclear. Germline CDR1 is SQVTM and CDR2 is ANQGSEA. The V end was cut by 5 bases, the J end by 0 bases, with 5 bases between. The CDR3 spans 11 residues. CDR3 nucleotides: TGCAGCGTTTCCGACTCCTACGAGCAGTACTTC. It specifies CSVSDSYEQYF.

The chain employs TRBV4-1 and TRBJ2-2, with a tentative D call TRBD1 (5 bases). Germline CDR1 and CDR2: MGHRA and YSYEKL. V dropped 4 bases and J dropped 0 bases, with 18 bases sitting between them. This CDR3 is 18 amino acids long. CDR3 nucleotide sequence: TGCGCCAGCAGCCTCTTGACCAGGGTCCAAGCGAACACCGGGGAGCTGTTTTTT. The encoded protein is CASSLLTRVQANTGELFF.

The V gene is TRBV7-3, the J gene TRBJ2-2; maybe TRBD2 (5 bases). Germline assignment: CDR1 SGHTA and CDR2 FQGTGA. This CDR3 is 16 amino acids long. Trimming took 1 base from V and 0 from J, leaving 9 bases between them. This CDR3 is CASSLRRTTNTGELFF. The DNA of the CDR3 is TGTGCCAGCAGCTTAAGGAGGACCACGAACACCGGGGAGCTGTTTTTT.

This clone has a handful of counts. The chain links TRBV24-1 to TRBJ2-3; 9 bases match TRBD1. This CDR3 is built from 17 residues. Per the germline V gene, CDR1 is KGHDR and CDR2 is SFDVKD. V lost 3 bases, J lost 0 bases, and 6 bases stayed unmatched. The CDR3 nucleotides read TGTGCCACCAGTGATCCCCGACAGGGGGGTAGCACAGATACGCAGTATTTT. Its translation is CATSDPRQGGSTDTQYF.

The chain couples TRBV3-1 (or the pseudogene TRBV3-2) to TRBJ2-2; D gene unclear. The CDR3 runs 14 residues. Trimming took 6 bases from V and 2 from J, leaving 10 bases between them. CDR1 and CDR2 (germline): LGHDT, YNNKEL (reference sequence). The CDR3 spells CASSPWVNTGELFF. The CDR3 DNA reads as TGTGCCAGCAGTCCATGGGTAAACACCGGGGAGCTGTTTTTT.

This clone has only one observation. This sequence joins TRBV11-2 and TRBJ1-3, with D unresolved. CDR1 and CDR2 (germline): SGHAT, FQNNGV. V gave up 1 base and J gave up 0 bases, with 10 bases separating them. The CDR3 runs to 16 residues. CDR3 loop: CASSLAGGVSGNTIYF. CDR3 DNA: TGTGCCAGCAGCTTAGCGGGAGGCGTCTCTGGAAACACCATATATTTT.

V and J are TRBV19 and TRBJ2-1; TRBD1 aligns across 9 bases. CDR3 size: 17 residues. Trimming took 2 bases from V and 0 from J; bases not matched to a gene: 5. Germline values: CDR1 LNHDA, CDR2 SQIVND (reference sequence). In DNA, the CDR3 is TGTGCCAGTAGTATAACAGGGACAGGGAGCTCCTACAATGAGCAGTTCTTC. Encoded protein: CASSITGTGSSYNEQFF.

V and J are TRBV5-4 and TRBJ1-1; D uncertain. Germline CDR1 is SGHNT and CDR2 is YYREEE (reference sequence). The CDR3 is made up of 15 amino acids. The V end lost 3 bases, the J end lost 0 bases, and 12 bases lay between the germline ends. The CDR3 sequence is CASSSVGNVNTEAFF. The CDR3, as DNA: TGTGCCAGCAGCTCCGTGGGGAACGTGAACACTGAAGCTTTCTTT.

The chain carries TRBV5-4 and TRBJ2-7; D is perhaps TRBD1 or TRBD2 (5 bases each). Germline V gene sequence: CDR1 SGHNT, CDR2 YYREEE (reference sequence). The CDR3 has 15 residues. Trimming cost V 7 bases and J 0 bases, with 17 bases left between them. CDR3: CASGSPGPSSYEQYF. The CDR3 DNA reads TGTGCCAGCGGCAGCCCGGGGCCAAGCTCCTACGAGCAGTACTTC.

This chain uses TRBV29-1 with TRBJ1-1; D is unresolved. V was cut by 1 base and J by 8 bases, with 17 bases left in between. Germline V gives CDR1 SQVTM, CDR2 ANQGSEA. This CDR3 is built from 14 residues. CDR3 residues: CSVEGSPVRGEAFF. CDR3 DNA sequence: TGCAGCGTTGAAGGGAGCCCCGTACGAGGGGAAGCTTTCTTT.

Turning to this clone: The sample contains more than one DNA sequence encoding this CDR3. The V call is TRBV27, the J call TRBJ2-7; 7 bases are shared with TRBD1. Per germline, CDR1 MNHEY and CDR2 SMNVEV (reference sequence). Trimming took 0 bases from V and 1 from J; bases not matched to a gene: 3. The CDR3 contains 15 residues. The CDR3: CASSLSGGGSYEQYF. Written as DNA, the CDR3 is TGTGCCAGCAGTTTATCAGGGGGCGGGTCCTACGAGCAGTACTTC.

This rearrangement joins TRBV30 to TRBJ1-6; D is unresolved. Germline V gene data show CDR1 as GTSNPN and CDR2 as SVGIG (reference sequence). This CDR3 is 15 amino acids long. Trimming stripped 0 bases from V and 2 bases from J, with 8 bases between. The CDR3 coding sequence is TGTGCCTGGAGTGTGACAACTGCCTATAATTCACCCCTCCACTTT. This gives the protein CAWSVTTAYNSPLHF.

J is TRBJ1-2 and V is TRBV18; D is ambiguous. The CDR3 is made up of 15 amino acids. Per germline, CDR1 KGHSH and CDR2 LQKENI. V gave up 3 bases and J gave up 2 bases, with 13 bases separating them. CDR3 nucleotide sequence: TGTGCCAGCTCACCTTCCTGGGATGGGAACTATGGCTACACCTTC. The encoded protein is CASSPSWDGNYGYTF. The complete variable domain, with remaining parts taken from reference TRBV18 and TRBJ1-2, reads NAGVMQNPRHLVRRRGQEARLRCSPMKGHSHVYWYRQLPEEGLKFMVYLQKENIIDESGMPKERFSAEFPKEGPSILRIQQVVRGDSAAYFCASSPSWDGNYGYTFGSGTRLTVV.

The chain joins TRBV9 to TRBJ2-3; the D gene is possibly TRBD1 (5 bases). With 4 bases removed from V and 1 base from J, the gap between germline ends came to 7 bases. CDR1 SGDLS and CDR2 YYNGEE come from the germline V gene. The length of the CDR3 is 13 residues. The CDR3 nucleotides are TGTGCCAGCAGCCTACAGGGCACAGATACGCAGTATTTT. Translating it yields CASSLQGTDTQYF.

The count of this clone is one. V gene TRBV19 combines with J gene TRBJ1-5; 9 nucleotides line up with TRBD1. The V gene's germline CDR1 is LNHDA and CDR2 SQIVND (reference sequence). V dropped 1 base and J dropped 3; count of bases not matched to a gene: 4. This CDR3 spans 16 amino acids. CDR3 coding DNA: TGTGCCAGTAGTATAGGCAACAGGGGGCCCAATCAGCCCCAGCATTTT. It is translated as CASSIGNRGPNQPQHF.

This chain uses TRBV2 with TRBJ1-2; the D is unclear. V lost 2 bases to trimming and J lost 5 bases, with 9 bases between them. This CDR3 is 13 amino acids long. Germline values: CDR1 SNHLY, CDR2 FYNNEI. The CDR3 DNA follows: TGTGCCAGCAGTGAACTAGAAGGGTATGGCTACACCTTC. Its translation is CASSELEGYGYTF.

This rearrangement joins TRBV30 to TRBJ2-7, with 9 nucleotides matching TRBD1. After removal of 4 bases from V and 5 bases from J, the junction contained 6 bases not matched to a gene. Germline CDR1 and CDR2: GTSNPN and SVGIG (reference sequence). The CDR3 sequence is 13 residues long. The CDR3 loop is CAWTGTGSNEQYF. The CDR3 nucleotides are TGTGCCTGGACCGGGACAGGGAGCAACGAGCAGTACTTC. Full variable domain (outside the CDR3, taken from reference TRBV30 and TRBJ2-7): SQTIHQWPATLVQPVGSPLSLECTVEGTSNPNLYWYRQAAGRGLQLLFYSVGIGQISSEVPQNLSASRPQDRQFILSSKKLLLSDSGFYLCAWTGTGSNEQYFGPGTRLTVT.

The chain couples TRBV30 to TRBJ1-4; 12 bases fit TRBD1. Germline CDR1 is GTSNPN and CDR2 is SVGIG (reference sequence). V lost 4 bases and J lost 5; bases outside the gene matches: 5. This CDR3 has 15 amino acids. CDR3 sequence (DNA): TGTGCCTGGACCCCCGGGACAGGGGGCAATGAAAAACTGTTTTTT. It specifies CAWTPGTGGNEKLFF.